This T cell receptor beta chain was obtained from a study of cytomegalovirus exposure and HLA in healthy donors. PCR amplification relied on 60 Vbeta primers (plus 13 Jbeta primers). The data were produced by immunoSEQ multiplex PCR, yet TCRdb's version contains in-frame clones alone and is incomplete. The sample yields 200,000 to 250,000 clones, about 80% seen once. The CDR3 has 18 amino acids. The V gene's germline CDR1 is LNHNV and CDR2 YYDKDF (reference sequence). V was pared by 3 bases and J by 4 bases, with 24 bases between. This clone was seen only once. The V and J genes are TRBV15 and TRBJ2-5; perhaps TRBD2 as D (9 bases). The TCR originated in a woman aged 40 to 50 in good health and CMV-seronegative. The sequencing input was PBMCs. The chain's CDR3 is CATSSPQGASGVRETQYF. Here the CDR3 DNA reads TGTGCCACCAGCAGTCCCCAGGGGGCTAGCGGGGTGCGAGAGACCCAGTACTTC. Looking up the rest from reference TRBV15 and TRBJ2-5 gives the full variable domain: DAMVIQNPRYQVTQFGKPVTLSCSQTLNHNVMYWYQQKSSQAPKLLFHYYDKDFNNEADTPDNFQSRRPNTSFCFLDIRSPGLGDTAMYLCATSSPQGASGVRETQYFGPGTRLLVL.